This T cell receptor (beta chain) was retrieved from a study of shared clonotypes between healthy human individuals. Study summary: Each donor's CD8 memory used one plate, CD8 naive two, each CD4 subset three.

Sequencing was performed with immunoSEQ multiplex PCR; in TCRdb, only in-frame clones are kept and a portion is missing. The table shows approximately 590,000 clones, with 95% to 96% occurring only once. The CDR3 is 17 amino acids. V was pared by 0 bases and J by 3 bases, with 18 bases between. Germline lookup yields CDR1 LNHNV and CDR2 YYDKDF (reference sequence). CD8 cells classed as naive were CD45RO-negative and positively selected for CCR7, excluding terminally differentiated effector memory CD45RA+ cells. Study findings and constraints: Memory subsets generally showed smaller estimated richness than naive subsets did. Sorted-subset sequencing was shown by rarefaction to be incomplete despite large depth.

In regard to this clone: Antigen: not known.

The origin of this receptor is a woman aged 25 to 39 in good health. Sequenced input: naive CD8+ T cells sorted from blood. The chain joins TRBV15 to TRBJ2-7, with D perhaps assigned TRBD1 or TRBD2 (5 bases each). CDR3 in amino acids: CATSRDFGTETYYEQYF. CDR3 sequence (DNA): TGTGCCACCAGCAGAGATTTTGGGACCGAAACCTACTACGAGCAGTACTTC.